What follows are 19 T cell receptor beta chains derived from one specimen sequenced in a study of identical twins. TCRdb re-analysed the 5' RACE reads in MiXCR, keeping a single row per CDR3 protein. The sample lists approximately 190,000 distinct CDR3 sequences; about 15% were seen once. These data also featured in a second study, about T cells expressing NK-cell markers.

Specimen: CD8+ T cells sorted from blood. The receptors originated from a young woman in good health.

This clonotype has a handful of counts. This chain joins TRBV5-1 and TRBJ2-7, with 10 bases identical to TRBD1. Germline V gene data show CDR1 as SGHRS and CDR2 as YFSETQ. Germline trimming cut 2 bases from V and 3 bases from J; bases unmatched to any gene: 11. This CDR3 is 17 amino acids long. The CDR3 DNA reads TGCGCCAGCAGCTTTGGGTCCTGGACAGGGGGGCTCTACGAGCAGTACTTC. As protein: CASSFGSWTGGLYEQYF.

The chain employs TRBV12-3 or TRBV12-4 and TRBJ1-1; D ambiguous. CDR3 length equals 13 residues. V shed 7 bases and J shed 3 bases, with 12 bases lying between them. CDR3 sequence: CASTLALDTEAFF. The CDR3 DNA follows: TGTGCCAGCACCCTGGCCCTGGACACTGAAGCTTTCTTT.

This clonotype has more than one count but fewer than ten. The chain joins TRBV6-2 or TRBV6-3 to TRBJ1-1; 8 nucleotides match TRBD1. With V trimmed by 7 bases and J by 3 bases, 4 bases remained unmatched. The germline V gene encodes CDR1 MNHEY and CDR2 SVGEGT. The CDR3 has 13 residues. CDR3 protein: CASTLTGDTEAFF. In DNA, the CDR3 is TGTGCCAGCACTCTGACAGGGGACACTGAAGCTTTCTTT.

The rearrangement links TRBV7-8 to TRBJ2-5, with D possibly being TRBD1 (6 bases). The germline gives CDR1 SGHVS, CDR2 FQNEAQ. The V and J ends lost 6 bases and 2 bases respectively, with 19 bases between them. This CDR3 is built from 16 residues. The CDR3 spells CASSIPSDSTQETQYF. The DNA for the CDR3 is TGTGCCAGCAGTATCCCATCGGACAGCACGCAAGAGACCCAGTACTTC.

The chain joins TRBV9 to TRBJ1-2; possibly TRBD1 for D (5 bases). Trimming took 3 bases from V and 10 from J, leaving 22 bases between them. This CDR3 is 15 amino acids long. Germline V gives CDR1 SGDLS, CDR2 YYNGEE. The CDR3 spells CASSGPGVGDGTYTF. DNA for the CDR3: TGTGCCAGCAGCGGCCCCGGGGTCGGGGACGGGACCTACACCTTC.

This clonotype came up a few times. The chain recombines TRBV4-3 with TRBJ2-3; TRBD2 might be the D (7 bases). This CDR3 has 17 residues. Germline V CDR1 and CDR2: LGHNA, YSLEER. The V gene lost 6 bases and the J gene lost 5 bases, with 24 bases spanning the gap. The CDR3 DNA follows: TGCGCCAGCAGACGAAAGCCTAGCAGGGAGGGGGTAGATACGCAGTATTTT. As protein: CASRRKPSREGVDTQYF.

In its sample, this clonotype was seen many times. The V gene is TRBV2, the J gene TRBJ2-4; 8 bases align to TRBD1. CDR3 length equals 15 residues. In germline, CDR1 is SNHLY, CDR2 FYNNEI. The V gene end was trimmed by 6 bases and the J gene end by 7 bases; junction bases not matched to a gene: 11. The CDR3 here is CASSPFDRGGNIQYF. The DNA of the CDR3 is TGTGCCAGCAGCCCTTTCGACAGGGGTGGTAACATTCAGTACTTC. The variable domain in full, with the rest retrieved from reference TRBV2 and TRBJ2-4, is EPEVTQTPSHQVTQMGQEVILRCVPISNHLYFYWYRQILGQKVEFLVSFYNNEISEKSEIFDDQFSVERPDGSNFTLKIRSTKLEDSAMYFCASSPFDRGGNIQYFGAGTRLSVL.

CDR3 sequence reads: CASSGPETGDNEQFF. In nucleotides, the CDR3 is TGCGCCAGCAGCGGCCCCGAGACTGGGGACAATGAGCAGTTCTTC. The chain carries TRBV5-1 and TRBJ2-1, with D uncertain. This CDR3 is 15 amino acids long. The V gene's germline CDR1 is SGHRS and CDR2 YFSETQ. Trimming stripped 4 bases from V and 5 bases from J, with 16 bases between.

Notes on this clonotype: The junction differs from germline at one of its ends, possibly a read error. The CDR3 nucleotides read TGTGCCAGCAGTTTCCCCTTTGCCTTT. Its translation: CASSFPFAF. The V and J genes are TRBV12-3 or TRBV12-4 and TRBJ2-3; D is uncertain. This CDR3 has 9 amino acids.

The chain combines TRBV11-2 with TRBJ2-7, with no clear D. The CDR3 covers 14 residues. V lost 2 bases and J 4 bases, leaving 12 bases between the germline ends. Germline values: CDR1 SGHAT, CDR2 FQNNGV. As DNA, the CDR3 is TGTGCCAGCAGCTTATCGTGGGTACCTTACGAGCAGTACTTC. It specifies CASSLSWVPYEQYF.

The V gene is TRBV20-1, the J gene TRBJ2-2; 7 nucleotides align to TRBD1. Trimming removed 5 bases from V and 5 bases from J; junction bases left unmatched: 2. CDR3 length: 12 residues. The germline CDR1 and CDR2 sequences are DFQATT and SNEGSKA (reference sequence). CDR3 nucleotide sequence: TGCAGTGCTGACAGGGCGACCGGGGAGCTGTTTTTT. Translated: CSADRATGELFF.

The chain joins TRBV12-3 or TRBV12-4 to TRBJ2-1; 7 bases are shared with TRBD2. This CDR3 has 13 residues. With 1 base clipped from V and 10 bases from J, the junction kept 4 bases outside the gene matches. CDR3 amino acids: CASSLDAGEEQFF. The CDR3 DNA sequence: TGTGCCAGCAGTTTAGATGCGGGAGAGGAGCAGTTCTTC.

The genes are TRBV4-1 and TRBJ2-3; unclear D gene. The CDR3 extends over 15 amino acids. CDR1 is MGHRA, CDR2 YSYEKL, per germline. Trimming shortened V by 1 base and J by 5 bases, and 13 bases separated the two germline ends. CDR3 DNA sequence: TGCGCCAGCAGCCAAGTAAGGAGCGATGAAGATACGCAGTATTTT. Translating it yields CASSQVRSDEDTQYF.

This clonotype was counted only a few times. The chain uses TRBV6-4 and TRBJ2-3; D perhaps matches TRBD2 (5 bases). The germline V and J ends were trimmed by 2 bases and 6 bases, with 15 bases remaining between them. The CDR3 loop spans 15 amino acids. CDR1 and CDR2 (germline): MRHNA, SNTAGT. The CDR3 DNA reads TGTGCCAGCAGTGACGGGGTAGGGAGCCCTGATACGCAGTATTTT. Encoded protein: CASSDGVGSPDTQYF.

This clonotype was detected only a few times. The genes are TRBV25-1 and TRBJ1-6, with 7 bases lining up with TRBD1. This CDR3 region has 15 residues. Trimming cost V 3 bases and J 9 bases; bases outside gene matches: 8. Per germline, CDR1 MGHDK and CDR2 SYGVNS. CDR3 region: CASSEAGGSRSPLHF. DNA for the CDR3: TGTGCCAGCAGTGAGGCAGGGGGAAGCCGTTCACCCCTCCACTTT.

This clonotype has just a few counts. The chain joins TRBV7-9 to TRBJ2-1; weak D call: TRBD2 (6 bases). The CDR3 consists of 15 residues. V lost 8 bases, J lost 3 bases, and 17 bases lay in between. CDR1 and CDR2 (germline): SEHNR, FQNEAQ (reference sequence). The CDR3 region has the DNA TGTGCCAGCCACGTAGCGGAATCGAACTACAATGAGCAGTTCTTC. This codes for CASHVAESNYNEQFF.

This chain connects TRBV7-6 to TRBJ2-7, with 11 nucleotides matching TRBD1. With V trimmed by 5 bases and J by 3 bases, 6 bases remained unmatched. Germline V lookup: CDR1 SGHVS, CDR2 FNYEAQ. This CDR3 is built from 15 residues. Here the CDR3 reads CASSALGQGGYEQYF. CDR3 DNA sequence: TGTGCCAGCAGCGCTCTGGGACAGGGGGGCTACGAGCAGTACTTC.

The chain has TRBV18 and TRBJ1-6, with D perhaps matching TRBD1 (6 bases). The CDR3 sequence is 16 residues long. V gave up 3 bases and J gave up 10 bases, with 19 bases separating them. Germline-derived CDR1 and CDR2 are KGHSH and LQKENI. CDR3 region: CASSPSRKGQHSPLHF. CDR3 sequence (DNA): TGTGCCAGCTCACCCTCCCGGAAAGGACAGCACTCACCCCTCCACTTT.

The chain links TRBV6-5 to TRBJ2-3, with 10 bases that match TRBD2. Germline CDR1 MNHEY, CDR2 SVGAGI. The CDR3 totals 15 residues. The V gene end was trimmed by 3 bases and the J gene end by 2 bases; junction bases not matched to a gene: 2. CDR3 in amino acids: CASSYTSGTTDTQYF. As DNA, the CDR3 is TGTGCCAGCAGTTATACTAGCGGGACCACAGATACGCAGTATTTT.